Shown below are 26 T cell receptor beta chains from a single sample sequenced in a study of blood T cell repertoires in COVID-19. The assay was immunoSEQ multiplex PCR, and TCRdb's table has in-frame clones only and misses some. The sample yields 50,000 to 75,000 clones, around 77% seen once. The sample comprised peripheral blood. These receptors were obtained from a man older than 75 with active or convalescent COVID-19.

The chain joins TRBV20-1 to TRBJ2-5; D possibly corresponds to TRBD1 (5 bases). Germline V lookup: CDR1 DFQATT, CDR2 SNEGSKA (reference sequence). Trimming removed 6 bases at V and 5 bases at J, with 10 bases between. CDR3 length equals 11 residues. The CDR3 protein is CSAPDKETQYF. CDR3 bases: TGCAGTGCGCCGGACAAGGAGACCCAGTACTTC.

The chain carries TRBV2 and TRBJ2-6, with 11 positions matching TRBD1. The V and J ends lost 11 bases and 3 bases, in that order; junction bases with no gene match: 3. From germline, CDR1 is SNHLY and CDR2 FYNNEI. The CDR3 has 14 residues. DNA for the CDR3: TGTGCCGGACAGGGGGCAAATGGGGCCAACGTCCTGACTTTC. As protein: CAGQGANGANVLTF.

This clone was detected only a few times. The gene calls are TRBV18 and TRBJ1-1, with a weak D call TRBD1 (6 bases). This CDR3 has 17 amino acids. Germline values: CDR1 KGHSH, CDR2 LQKENI. The V and J ends lost 1 base and 5 bases respectively, with 20 bases between them. For the CDR3, the DNA is TGTGCCAGCTCACCACGATATAACAGGGCGTCTGGGACTGAAGCTTTCTTT. Translation gives CASSPRYNRASGTEAFF.

The rearrangement links TRBV19 to TRBJ2-4; D not certain. V lost 7 bases and J 2 bases, leaving 9 bases between the germline ends. CDR1 and CDR2 (germline): LNHDA, SQIVND (reference sequence). The CDR3 covers 13 residues. The CDR3 protein is CASNARTKNIQYF. The CDR3 DNA reads as TGTGCCAGTAATGCCAGAACCAAAAACATTCAGTACTTC.

This clone was recorded only once. The chain employs TRBV10-3 and TRBJ2-1; weak D call: TRBD1 (6 bases). The germline V and J ends were trimmed by 10 bases and 6 bases, with 16 bases remaining between them. This CDR3 spans 13 amino acids. Looked up from germline, CDR1 is ENHRY and CDR2 is SYGVKD. For the CDR3, the DNA is TGTGCCACCGGGCCCGGGACACCCAATGAGCAGTTCTTC. Encoded protein: CATGPGTPNEQFF.

V is TRBV13 and J is TRBJ2-1; 9 bases are shared with TRBD1. The length of the CDR3 is 15 residues. Losses at the gene ends were 5 bases for V and 6 bases for J; bases not matched to a gene: 8. CDR1 PRHDT and CDR2 FYEKMQ come from the germline V gene (reference sequence). DNA for the CDR3: TGTGCCAGCAGCCCCCTGGGACAGGGTACCAATGAGCAGTTCTTC. This codes for CASSPLGQGTNEQFF.

The table lists this clone with a few counts. V and J are TRBV10-1 and TRBJ1-1; 7 positions match TRBD1. The CDR3 contains 13 residues. The germline V gene has CDR1 WNHNN and CDR2 SYGVQD (reference sequence). J lost 7 bases, V lost 2 bases, and 4 bases had no gene match. The CDR3 coding sequence is TGCGCCAGCAGTGAGCACCGGGACAGTGAAGCTTTCTTT. This encodes CASSEHRDSEAFF.

The chain is built from TRBV4-1 and TRBJ2-1, with 7 bases lining up with TRBD2. Germline lookup yields CDR1 MGHRA and CDR2 YSYEKL. V lost 4 bases, J lost 9 bases, and 15 bases stayed unmatched. The CDR3 consists of 16 residues. The DNA for the CDR3 is TGCGCCAGCAGCCCAAATCCCAGCGGGGCTTTTGGTGAGCAGTTCTTC. Its translation: CASSPNPSGAFGEQFF.

The V gene is TRBV5-1, the J gene TRBJ1-2; D might be TRBD1 (5 bases). V was trimmed by 0 bases and J by 2 bases, leaving 5 bases between them. The germline V gene has CDR1 SGHRS and CDR2 YFSETQ. The CDR3 runs to 13 residues. The CDR3 sequence is CASSLGQNYGYTF. CDR3 bases: TGCGCCAGCAGCTTGGGACAGAACTATGGCTACACCTTC.

The chain employs TRBV18 and TRBJ1-1; D remains ambiguous. Trimming pared 3 bases from V and 9 bases from J, leaving 8 bases between. CDR1 is KGHSH, CDR2 LQKENI, per germline. CDR3 size: 11 residues. The CDR3, as DNA: TGTGCCAGCTCACCCGGGTCCCAAGCTTTCTTT. It translates to CASSPGSQAFF.

Many counts were recorded for this clone. Written as DNA, the CDR3 is TGTGCCAGCAGTGATTTCGGGTGGGATCAGCCCCAGCATTTT. Its protein is CASSDFGWDQPQHF. The rearrangement links TRBV6-1 to TRBJ1-5; D unclear. Germline values: CDR1 MNHNS, CDR2 SASEGT. This CDR3 is 14 amino acids long. Trimming took 3 bases from V and 5 from J, leaving 11 bases between them.

J is TRBJ2-2 and V is TRBV28, with D perhaps TRBD2 (6 bases). V lost 2 bases, J lost 2 bases, and 9 bases lay in between. The germline V gene has CDR1 MDHEN and CDR2 SYDVKM. The CDR3 runs 15 residues. The CDR3 reads CASSLPSANTGELFF. DNA for the CDR3: TGTGCCAGCAGTTTACCTAGCGCAAACACCGGGGAGCTGTTTTTT. Full variable domain (missing parts from reference TRBV28 and TRBJ2-2): DVKVTQSSRYLVKRTGEKVFLECVQDMDHENMFWYRQDPGLGLRLIYFSYDVKMKEKGDIPEGYSVSREKKERFSLILESASTNQTSMYLCASSLPSANTGELFFGEGSRLTVL.

The V call is TRBV7-2, the J call TRBJ1-4, with D perhaps matching TRBD1 (6 bases). CDR3 length equals 13 residues. In germline, CDR1 is SGHTA, CDR2 FQGNSA. V lost 3 bases and J 8 bases, leaving 10 bases between the germline ends. The CDR3 sequence: CASSFAGEEKLFF. In nucleotides, the CDR3 is TGTGCCAGCAGCTTTGCAGGGGAGGAAAAACTGTTTTTT.

This clone was seen once. Germline and junction disagree at one end, which may indicate a read error. This chain uses TRBV11-2 with TRBJ1-2; 9 bases agree with TRBD1. This CDR3 is 13 amino acids long. Germline CDR1 is SGHAT and CDR2 is FQNNGV. The CDR3 protein is CASSFLPTGGLGF. CDR3 bases: TGTGCCAGCAGCTTCTTACCCACAGGGGGCTTGGGCTTC.

This clone appeared once. CDR3 protein: CASSLAGTGQSPLHF. The CDR3 nucleotides read TGTGCCAGCAGCTTAGCCGGGACAGGTCAATCACCCCTCCACTTT. This chain joins TRBV7-8 and TRBJ1-6; 8 positions match TRBD1. CDR1 is SGHVS, CDR2 FQNEAQ, per germline. The length of the CDR3 is 15 residues. The V gene end was trimmed by 0 bases and the J gene end by 10 bases; junction bases not matched to a gene: 5. The full variable domain, in which reference TRBV7-8 and TRBJ1-6 provide the parts outside the CDR3, is GAGVSQSPRYKVAKRGQDVALRCDPISGHVSLFWYQQALGQGPEFLTYFQNEAQLDKSGLPSDRFFAERPEGSVSTLKIQRTQQEDSAVYLCASSLAGTGQSPLHFGNGTRLTVT.

V is TRBV15 and J is TRBJ1-2, with 10 bases aligning to TRBD1. V was pared by 6 bases and J by 7 bases, with 11 bases of the junction left unmatched. CDR1 LNHNV and CDR2 YYDKDF come from the germline V gene (reference sequence). The CDR3 is made up of 15 amino acids. The CDR3 coding sequence is TGTGCCACCAGGCTTGCCGGGACAGGGGAAAGTGGCTACACCTTC. It is translated as CATRLAGTGESGYTF. The full variable domain, rest sourced from reference TRBV15 and TRBJ1-2, is DAMVIQNPRYQVTQFGKPVTLSCSQTLNHNVMYWYQQKSSQAPKLLFHYYDKDFNNEADTPDNFQSRRPNTSFCFLDIRSPGLGDTAMYLCATRLAGTGESGYTFGSGTRLTVV.

This clone was observed once. The rearrangement uses TRBV11-2 and TRBJ2-5, with D possibly matching TRBD1 (6 bases). V lost 1 base, J lost 3 bases, and 15 bases lay in between. CDR3 length: 16 amino acids. The germline CDR1 and CDR2 sequences are SGHAT and FQNNGV. The CDR3 DNA is TGTGCCAGCAGCTTAGTAGGTGGGGGCTTGAAAGAGACCCAGTACTTC. Translation: CASSLVGGGLKETQYF. Full variable domain (remainder filled in from reference TRBV11-2 and TRBJ2-5): EAGVAQSPRYKIIEKRQSVAFWCNPISGHATLYWYQQILGQGPKLLIQFQNNGVVDDSQLPKDRFSAERLKGVDSTLKIQPAKLEDSAVYLCASSLVGGGLKETQYFGPGTRLLVL.

CDR3 nucleotides: TGTGCCAGCTCACCGGGACAGGGGTACACCAAAAACATTCAGTACTTC. Protein sequence: CASSPGQGYTKNIQYF. The chain recombines TRBV18 with TRBJ2-4; 10 positions match TRBD1. V lost 3 bases and J lost 2; bases outside the gene matches: 4. CDR3 size: 16 residues. Germline V gene lookup returns CDR1 KGHSH and CDR2 LQKENI.

This clone is a singleton in its sample. This chain joins TRBV5-1 and TRBJ2-7; TRBD1 matches at 8 bases. The CDR3 length is 14 residues. J gave up 7 bases and V 4 bases, and 10 bases lay outside the gene matches. CDR1 is SGHRS and CDR2 is YFSETQ in the germline V gene. CDR3 DNA: TGCGCCAGCAGCCGAGGACAGGGCAGGATGGAGCAGTACTTC. This translates into CASSRGQGRMEQYF.

This chain uses TRBV5-1 with TRBJ1-6; D call uncertain. V dropped 0 bases and J dropped 7 bases, with 14 bases sitting between them. Germline loops: CDR1 SGHRS, CDR2 YFSETQ. CDR3 length: 16 amino acids. The CDR3 nucleotides read TGCGCCAGCAGCTTGGCGGCGAACAGACAAAATTCACCCCTCCACTTT. Protein sequence: CASSLAANRQNSPLHF.

The chain has TRBV4-2 and TRBJ2-3, with TRBD2 matching 9 bases. Germline V gene lookup returns CDR1 LGHNA and CDR2 YNFKEQ. After removal of 0 bases from V and 3 bases from J, the junction contained 10 bases not matched to a gene. The CDR3 is 18 residues long. The CDR3 nucleotides are TGTGCCAGCAGCCAAGAGTCCGGCGGGAGGGCCGGGACAGATACGCAGTATTTT. It encodes CASSQESGGRAGTDTQYF.

This chain uses TRBV28 with TRBJ1-2, with 8 bases lining up with TRBD1. The CDR3 is 13 residues long. J lost 12 bases, V lost 4 bases, and 10 bases had no gene match. CDR1 is MDHEN, CDR2 SYDVKM, per germline. CDR3 DNA sequence: TGTGCCAGCAGTTCTGGACAGGGTATTTTTCACACCTTC. It specifies CASSSGQGIFHTF.

The chain employs TRBV6-6 and TRBJ1-5; maybe TRBD1 (5 bases). The V gene's germline CDR1 is MNHNY and CDR2 SVGAGI (reference sequence). The V gene lost 8 bases and the J gene lost 0 bases, with 14 bases spanning the gap. The CDR3 contains 15 residues. For the CDR3, the DNA is TGTGCCAGCCGACTGGGACTGAATAGCAATCAGCCCCAGCATTTT. Translated, it gives CASRLGLNSNQPQHF.

The CDR3 spells CASSVGASGSLQETQYF. CDR3 DNA: TGTGCCAGCAGCGTAGGGGCTAGCGGGAGTCTTCAAGAGACCCAGTACTTC. The chain recombines TRBV9 with TRBJ2-5; 10 positions match TRBD2. This CDR3 has 17 amino acids. The junction had 7 bases not matched to a gene; V was cut back by 0 bases and J by 2 bases. Germline V gene sequence: CDR1 SGDLS, CDR2 YYNGEE.

The chain is built from TRBV28 and TRBJ1-5, with 8 bases fitting TRBD1. The V segment lost 7 bases and the J segment 9 bases; nucleotides outside the gene matches: 11. Germline CDR1 MDHEN, CDR2 SYDVKM. The CDR3 has 14 residues. The chain's CDR3 is CASNTGTGERPQHF. The CDR3 DNA reads as TGTGCCAGCAACACCGGGACAGGTGAGAGGCCCCAGCATTTT.

The chain is built from TRBV19 and TRBJ1-2; 7 positions agree with TRBD1. V lost 1 base to trimming and J lost 1 base; unmatched junction nucleotides: 12. The CDR3 runs 18 residues. Germline V gene sequence: CDR1 LNHDA, CDR2 SQIVND (reference sequence). The CDR3 DNA reads as TGTGCCAGTAGTATAGTACGTTCCGCCGGGACAGTTAACTATGGCTACACCTTC. This encodes CASSIVRSAGTVNYGYTF.